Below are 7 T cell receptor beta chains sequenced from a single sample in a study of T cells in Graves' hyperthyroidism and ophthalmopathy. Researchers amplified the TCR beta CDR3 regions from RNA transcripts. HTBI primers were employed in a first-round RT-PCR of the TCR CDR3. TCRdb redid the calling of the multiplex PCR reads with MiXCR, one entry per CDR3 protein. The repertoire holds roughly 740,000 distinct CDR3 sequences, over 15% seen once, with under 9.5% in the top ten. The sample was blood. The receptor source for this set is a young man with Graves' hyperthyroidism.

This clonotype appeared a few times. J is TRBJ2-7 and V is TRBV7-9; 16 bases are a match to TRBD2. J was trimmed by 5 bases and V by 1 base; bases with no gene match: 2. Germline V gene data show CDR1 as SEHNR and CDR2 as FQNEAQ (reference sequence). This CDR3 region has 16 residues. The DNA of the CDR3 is TGTGCCAGCAGCTTAGTCGGGACTAGCGGGAGGGACGAGCAGTACTTC. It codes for CASSLVGTSGRDEQYF.

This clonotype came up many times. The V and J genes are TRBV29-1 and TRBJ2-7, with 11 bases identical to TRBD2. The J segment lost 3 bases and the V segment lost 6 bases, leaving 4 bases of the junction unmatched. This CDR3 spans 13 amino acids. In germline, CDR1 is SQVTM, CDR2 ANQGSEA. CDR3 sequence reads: CSVLLAGDYEQYF. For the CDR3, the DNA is TGCAGCGTCCTACTAGCGGGAGACTACGAGCAGTACTTC.

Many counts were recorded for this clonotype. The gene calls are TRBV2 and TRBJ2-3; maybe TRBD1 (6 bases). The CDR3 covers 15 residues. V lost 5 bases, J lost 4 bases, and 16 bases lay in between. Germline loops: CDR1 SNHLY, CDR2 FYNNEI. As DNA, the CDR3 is TGTGCCAGCAGTCCAGTCGACAGGACGGCAGATACGCAGTATTTT. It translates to CASSPVDRTADTQYF.

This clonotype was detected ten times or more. The CDR3 DNA is TGTGCCAGCAGGCGACAGGACGGTAACAATGAGCAGTTCTTC. It translates to CASRRQDGNNEQFF. The chain recombines TRBV12-3 or TRBV12-4 with TRBJ2-1, with TRBD1 as a possible D gene (6 bases). Deletions cut 6 bases from V and 5 bases from J, with 14 bases between. This CDR3 contains 14 residues.

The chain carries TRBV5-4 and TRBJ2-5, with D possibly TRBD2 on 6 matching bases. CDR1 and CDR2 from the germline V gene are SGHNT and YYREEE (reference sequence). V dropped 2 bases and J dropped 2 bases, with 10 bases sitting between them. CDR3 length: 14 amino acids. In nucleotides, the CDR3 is TGTGCCAGCAGCTTAACTAGCAGACAAGAGACCCAGTACTTC. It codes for CASSLTSRQETQYF.

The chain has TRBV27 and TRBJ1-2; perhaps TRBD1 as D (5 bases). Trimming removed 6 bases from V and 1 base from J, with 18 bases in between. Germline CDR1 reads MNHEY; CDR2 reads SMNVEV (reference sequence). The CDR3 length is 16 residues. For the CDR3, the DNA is TGTGCCAGCAGGTTGCTGGCTCAGGGAGGTAACTATGGCTACACCTTC. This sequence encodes CASRLLAQGGNYGYTF.

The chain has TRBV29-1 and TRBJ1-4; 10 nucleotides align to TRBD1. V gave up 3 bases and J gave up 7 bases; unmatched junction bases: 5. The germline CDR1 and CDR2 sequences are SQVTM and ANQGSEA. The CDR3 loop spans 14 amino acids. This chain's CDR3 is CSVETGGGGEKLFF. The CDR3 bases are TGCAGCGTTGAGACAGGGGGCGGAGGTGAAAAACTGTTTTTT.